These T cell receptor beta chains were read from a single sample in a study of T-cell reconstitution after alpha-beta-depleted transplantation in children. MiXCR, run by TCRdb on the PCR reads, gives a single entry per CDR3 protein. The sample contains around 480,000 distinct CDR3 sequences, about 33% of which appear only once. Specimen: PBMCs from the stem cell graft donor, collected from the stem cell graft. Every receptor here comes from a human donor who donated a stem cell graft to a child with aplastic anemia. Both conserved end residues are part of each CDR3. Each record gives: clone size, J gene, D gene, V gene, CDR3 DNA, CDR3 protein. A D gene is named only where the DNA matches it firmly. Not all rows give a size; the values are once, few, many and, for expanded clones, a class.

. TRBJ2-2 TRBD2 TRBV7-8 TGTGCCAGCGGCCCCGGGAGGGAGGGAACCGGGGAGCTGTTTTTT CASGPGREGTGELFF
few TRBJ2-5 . TRBV24-1 TGTGCCACCAGTGATTTGGGCCAAGAGACCCAGTACTTC CATSDLGQETQYF
. TRBJ2-1 . TRBV4-2 TGTGCCAGCAGCCAGGACGGGGTCGGCTCCTACAATGAGCAGTTCTTC CASSQDGVGSYNEQFF
. TRBJ2-1 . TRBV7-2 TGTGCCAGCAGCTTTGGCTCCACGGGAAATGAGCAGTTCTTC CASSFGSTGNEQFF
few TRBJ1-2 . TRBV12-3/TRBV12-4 TGTGCCAGCAGGCCCGGGACGGCGACCAACTATGGCTACACCTTC CASRPGTATNYGYTF
few TRBJ2-7 TRBD2 TRBV7-2 TGTGCCAGCAGTCTCAAGCGGGATTACGAGCAGTACTTC CASSLKRDYEQYF
few TRBJ1-5 . TRBV3-1 TGTGCCAGCAGCCGCCTCAATCAGCCCCAGCATTTT CASSRLNQPQHF
. TRBJ2-1 . TRBV19 TGTGCCAGTAGTATTAGACACCTGGCTTTCGGTGGTGAGCAGTTCTTC CASSIRHLAFGGEQFF
. TRBJ2-3 . TRBV29-1 TGCAGCGTTGCAGAAACAAGCACAGATACGCAGTATTTT CSVAETSTDTQYF
. TRBJ2-1 TRBD1 TRBV5-1 TGCGCCAGCAGCGAAGGACAGGCACCTGAGCAGTTCTTC CASSEGQAPEQFF
few TRBJ1-4 . TRBV13 TGTGCCAGTAGATTGAGGGGGAGCAATGAAAAACTGTTTTTT CASRLRGSNEKLFF
few TRBJ2-1 . TRBV11-2 TGTGCCAGCAGCTTCCGGGACGGATACAATGAGCAGTTCTTC CASSFRDGYNEQFF
. TRBJ2-3 TRBD1 TRBV5-1 TGCGCCAGCAGCTCCCACGGGACAGGGGGTGCAGATACGCAGTATTTT CASSSHGTGGADTQYF
. TRBJ2-1 . TRBV7-2 TGTGCCAGCAGCTTAGTAGCTGAGCGGATCTTC CASSLVAERIF
. TRBJ1-2 TRBD1 TRBV12-3/TRBV12-4 TGTGCCAGCAGTGGGGGACAGGGGTTTGTGATGAGCTACACCTTC CASSGGQGFVMSYTF
. TRBJ1-1 . TRBV28 TGTGCCAGCAGCCCCGTTCGGGGGGAGGGGACTGAAGCTTTCTTT CASSPVRGEGTEAFF
. TRBJ1-6 . TRBV7-2 TGTGCCAGCAGCATAACGACTAGGGCGAATTCACCCCTCCACTTT CASSITTRANSPLHF
. TRBJ1-2 TRBD1 TRBV7-9 TGTGCCAGCAGCAGGGGACAGGACGGGCAGGGCTACACCTTC CASSRGQDGQGYTF
few TRBJ2-7 . TRBV20-1 TGCAGTGCTCGAGGGGGGCCCGGGTGGGCCTACGAGCAGTACTTC CSARGGPGWAYEQYF
few TRBJ1-1 . TRBV18 TGTGCCAGCTCATTCCGGACAGCCCCTGACACTGAAGCTTTCTTT CASSFRTAPDTEAFF
. TRBJ2-5 . TRBV7-2 TGTGCCAGCACCTCAATGGACAGACTCCAAGAGACCCAGTACTTC CASTSMDRLQETQYF
few TRBJ2-1 TRBD2 TRBV15 TGTGCCACCAGCAGATTGGGAGGGCTTCAGAGCTCCTACAATGAGCAGTTCTTC CATSRLGGLQSSYNEQFF
few TRBJ2-6 . TRBV10-3 TGTGCCATCAGTGAGTCTGGGGAAGCTGGGGCCAACGTCCTGACTTTC CAISESGEAGANVLTF
few TRBJ2-5 TRBD2 TRBV5-1 TGCGCCAGCAGCATTGGACTAGCGGTCCAAGAGACCCAGTACTTC CASSIGLAVQETQYF
. TRBJ2-1 . TRBV7-9 TGTGCCAGCAGCTTATCAGGTGGGCCAGAGCAGTTCTTC CASSLSGGPEQFF
. TRBJ2-1 TRBD2 TRBV6-2/TRBV6-3 TGTGCCAGCACCCTAGCGGGATTGGGGGGTGAGCAGTTCTTC CASTLAGLGGEQFF
. TRBJ1-2 TRBD1 TRBV18 TGTGCCAGCTCCCAGACAGGGGACTATGGCTACACCTTC CASSQTGDYGYTF
. TRBJ1-1 . TRBV18 TGTGCCAGCTCACCCCTTGGGCAGGGACCAGTGAACACTGAAGCTTTCTTT CASSPLGQGPVNTEAFF